The sequence of this TCR beta chain was determined in a study of control samples from healthy donors and cancer patients. The method was immunoSEQ multiplex PCR; TCRdb's version includes in-frame clones alone and lacks a portion of them. This sample has about 410,000 clones, with 75% to 95% found just once. The CDR3 sequence is 16 residues long. CDR1 is SEHNR, CDR2 FQNEAQ, per germline (reference sequence). Trimming cost V 8 bases and J 6 bases, with 25 bases left between them. Sequenced: PBMCs. The chain employs TRBV7-9 and TRBJ1-1; maybe TRBD1 (6 bases). This sequence was found in a man in his forties with head and neck cancer. This chain's CDR3 is CASSAWGAGDFAEAFF. As DNA, the CDR3 is TGTGCCAGCTCAGCCTGGGGGGCAGGGGATTTCGCTGAAGCTTTCTTT.